This section outlines one TCR beta chain sequence together with its context. Some clones are missing from TCRdb's copy, which holds only in-frame ones; the method was immunoSEQ multiplex PCR. The sample has 200,000 to 250,000 clones; 65% to 85% are singletons. This entry comes from a study of blood T cell repertoires in COVID-19. V lost 2 bases and J lost 8, with 18 bases in between. Per germline, CDR1 ENHRY and CDR2 SYGVKD. CDR3 length: 15 amino acids. The source is a human donor in a cohort sampled during active COVID-19. Source material: peripheral blood. The rearrangement joins TRBV10-3 to TRBJ1-2, with D perhaps matching TRBD1 (5 bases). This CDR3 reads CAISEERGRGEGYTF. The CDR3 DNA is TGTGCCATCAGTGAGGAGAGGGGCCGGGGGGAAGGCTACACCTTC.